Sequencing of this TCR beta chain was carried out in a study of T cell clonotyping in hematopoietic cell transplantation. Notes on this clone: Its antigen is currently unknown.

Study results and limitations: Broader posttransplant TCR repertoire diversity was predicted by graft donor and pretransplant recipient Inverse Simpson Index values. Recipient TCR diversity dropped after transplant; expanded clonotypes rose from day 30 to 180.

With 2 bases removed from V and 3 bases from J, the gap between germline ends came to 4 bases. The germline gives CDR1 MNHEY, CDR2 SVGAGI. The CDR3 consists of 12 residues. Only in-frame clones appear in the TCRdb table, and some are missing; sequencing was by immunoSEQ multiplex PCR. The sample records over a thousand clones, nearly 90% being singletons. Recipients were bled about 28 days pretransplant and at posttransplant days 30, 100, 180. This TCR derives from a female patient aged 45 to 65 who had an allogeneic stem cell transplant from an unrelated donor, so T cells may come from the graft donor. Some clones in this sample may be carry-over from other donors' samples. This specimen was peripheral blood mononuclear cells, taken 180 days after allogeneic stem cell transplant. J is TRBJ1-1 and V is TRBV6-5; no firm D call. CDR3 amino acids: CASSYRDTEAFF. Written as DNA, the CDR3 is TGTGCCAGCAGTTACAGAGACACTGAAGCTTTCTTT.